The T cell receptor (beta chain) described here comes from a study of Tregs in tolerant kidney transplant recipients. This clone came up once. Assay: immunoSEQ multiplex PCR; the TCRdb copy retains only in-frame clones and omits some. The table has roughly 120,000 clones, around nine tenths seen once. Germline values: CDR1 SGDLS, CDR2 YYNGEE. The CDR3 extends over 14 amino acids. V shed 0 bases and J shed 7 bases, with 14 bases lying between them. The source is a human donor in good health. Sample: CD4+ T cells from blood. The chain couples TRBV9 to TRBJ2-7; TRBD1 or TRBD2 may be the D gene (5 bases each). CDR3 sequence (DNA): TGTGCCAGCAGCGTAGGTCCGGGACCGAGGGAGCAGTACTTC. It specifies CASSVGPGPREQYF.